The 13 T cell receptor beta chains below come from one sample, sequenced in a study of T cells expressing NK-cell markers. TCRdb re-called the 5' RACE reads; every CDR3 protein appears as one record, without DNA. Here the sample table reports roughly 380,000 distinct CDR3 sequences. The sequenced sample consisted of blood T cells: a sorted CD56 or NKG2C T cell subset, CD4+ or CD8+ T cells, or bulk PBMC T cells (not recorded which). These receptors all come from a man aged 18 to 69 in good health.

The chain's CDR3 is CASSGTGGPNQPQHF. This chain joins TRBV5-1 and TRBJ1-5; TCRdb lists TRBD1, though no DNA is available to test this call. Germline assignment: CDR1 SGHRS and CDR2 YFSETQ. The CDR3 spans 15 residues.

The J gene is TRBJ2-7, the V gene TRBV6-8; there is no DNA to check the TCRdb D call of TRBD2. The CDR3 extends over 19 amino acids. Germline-derived CDR1 and CDR2 are MNHGY and SAAAGT. This CDR3 is CASSYKRLAGGEGSYEQYF.

J is TRBJ2-6 and V is TRBV4-2. The CDR3 is made up of 15 amino acids. The V gene's germline CDR1 is LGHNA and CDR2 YNFKEQ. The CDR3 loop reads CASSQHPSGANVLTF.

CDR3 sequence: CASSGKTGWGEKLFF. V and J are TRBV7-9 and TRBJ1-4; TCRdb gives TRBD1 as the D gene, but with no DNA this cannot be confirmed. This CDR3 is 15 amino acids long. Germline lookup yields CDR1 SEHNR and CDR2 FQNEAQ (reference sequence).

The chain has TRBV3-1 and TRBJ2-5; TCRdb selects TRBD2, and the lack of DNA leaves this call unchecked. The CDR3 spans 17 residues. CDR1 is LGHDT, CDR2 YNNKEL, per germline (reference sequence). The CDR3 sequence: CASRYTGGGALGMAQYF.

This chain uses TRBV9 with TRBJ1-1. In germline, CDR1 is SGDLS, CDR2 YYNGEE. The CDR3 is 15 amino acids. Here the CDR3 reads CASSVAKGPYTEAFF. Looking up the rest from reference TRBV9 and TRBJ1-1 gives the full variable domain: DSGVTQTPKHLITATGQRVTLRCSPRSGDLSVYWYQQSLDQGLQFLIQYYNGEERAKGNILERFSAQQFPDLHSELNLSSLELGDSALYFCASSVAKGPYTEAFFGQGTRLTVV.

CDR3 residues: CASSFAVYTYEQYF. V usage is TRBV12-3 or TRBV12-4 and J usage is TRBJ2-7. The CDR3 contains 14 residues.

V and J are TRBV30 and TRBJ2-5; the D gene TCRdb calls, TRBD2, cannot be checked with no DNA. Germline V gene sequence: CDR1 GTSNPN, CDR2 SVGIG (reference sequence). This CDR3 is built from 15 residues. CDR3 sequence: CAWAVKGLGGETQYF.

This rearrangement joins TRBV5-1 to TRBJ2-2. The CDR3 is made up of 16 amino acids. Per germline, CDR1 SGHRS and CDR2 YFSETQ. The CDR3 reads CASSLAGFLGAGELFF. Looking up the rest from reference TRBV5-1 and TRBJ2-2 gives the full variable domain: KAGVTQTPRYLIKTRGQQVTLSCSPISGHRSVSWYQQTPGQGLQFLFEYFSETQRNKGNFPGRFSGRQFSNSRSEMNVSTLELGDSALYLCASSLAGFLGAGELFFGEGSRLTVL.

V usage is TRBV28 and J usage is TRBJ2-7; no DNA is available, so the TRBD1 call from TCRdb remains unchecked. This CDR3 is built from 12 residues. CDR1 MDHEN and CDR2 SYDVKM come from the germline V gene. This chain's CDR3 is CASSSDIRRLYF.

The V and J genes are TRBV11-2 and TRBJ2-5; TCRdb's assignment of TRBD2 cannot be checked, as there is no DNA. The CDR3 covers 16 residues. Per germline, CDR1 SGHAT and CDR2 FQNNGV. The CDR3 region is CASTPGGQRGGETQYF.

This chain connects TRBV20-1 to TRBJ1-5; the TRBD1 assignment by TCRdb is unverifiable without DNA. CDR3 size: 14 residues. Germline V gene sequence: CDR1 DFQATT, CDR2 SNEGSKA (reference sequence). The CDR3 loop is CSARATASNQPQHF.

The genes are TRBV4-2 and TRBJ2-1; the TCRdb D gene call, TRBD2, has no DNA to confirm it. The germline gives CDR1 LGHNA, CDR2 YNFKEQ. The CDR3 is 17 amino acids. The CDR3 sequence is CASSQALTGGVYNEQFF.